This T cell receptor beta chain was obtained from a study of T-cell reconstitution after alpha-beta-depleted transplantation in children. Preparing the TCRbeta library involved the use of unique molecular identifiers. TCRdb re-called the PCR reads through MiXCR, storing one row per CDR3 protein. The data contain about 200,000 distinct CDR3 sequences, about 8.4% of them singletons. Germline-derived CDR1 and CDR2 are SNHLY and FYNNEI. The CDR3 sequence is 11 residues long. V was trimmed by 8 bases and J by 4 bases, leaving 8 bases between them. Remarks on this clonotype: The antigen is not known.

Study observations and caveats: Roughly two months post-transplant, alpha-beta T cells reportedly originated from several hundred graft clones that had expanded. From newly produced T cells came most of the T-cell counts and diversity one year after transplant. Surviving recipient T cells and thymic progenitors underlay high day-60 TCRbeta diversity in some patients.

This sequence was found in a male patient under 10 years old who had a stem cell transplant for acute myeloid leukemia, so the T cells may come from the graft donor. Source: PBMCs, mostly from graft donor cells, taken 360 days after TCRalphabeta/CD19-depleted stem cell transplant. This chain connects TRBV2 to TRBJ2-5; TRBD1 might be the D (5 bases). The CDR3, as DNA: TGTGCCAGCGCAGGGTTAGAGACCCAGTACTTC. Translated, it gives CASAGLETQYF.